The TCR beta chain under discussion was sequenced for a study of identical twins. Notes on the study in general: While abundant cord blood beta clonotypes carried fewer insertions, memory repertoires showed no such pattern. In beta out-of-frame sequences, the excess sharing between twins was weaker.

This clonotype was recorded only once. The antigen is not known. One base away lies a much larger clone, so this may be a sequencing read error. All of the donors were Caucasians in good health. CDR1 is SGHTA and CDR2 is FQGNSA in the germline V gene. This CDR3 comprises 16 residues. The germline V and J ends were trimmed by 11 bases and 5 bases, with 26 bases remaining between them. Unique molecular identifiers were present on the cDNA, and a universal primer site came from template switching. TCRdb re-analysed the 5' RACE reads in MiXCR, keeping a single row per CDR3 protein. The repertoire holds some 1,600,000 distinct CDR3 sequences, with about 32% as singletons.

The J gene is TRBJ2-3, the V gene TRBV7-2; D is perhaps TRBD1 or TRBD2 (5 bases each). The receptor's source is a newborn girl in good health. The sequenced sample was cord blood. CDR3: CAGTLTGLAGLDTQYF. CDR3 in DNA: TGTGCCGGCACCCTAACGGGGCTAGCTGGGTTAGATACGCAGTATTTT.